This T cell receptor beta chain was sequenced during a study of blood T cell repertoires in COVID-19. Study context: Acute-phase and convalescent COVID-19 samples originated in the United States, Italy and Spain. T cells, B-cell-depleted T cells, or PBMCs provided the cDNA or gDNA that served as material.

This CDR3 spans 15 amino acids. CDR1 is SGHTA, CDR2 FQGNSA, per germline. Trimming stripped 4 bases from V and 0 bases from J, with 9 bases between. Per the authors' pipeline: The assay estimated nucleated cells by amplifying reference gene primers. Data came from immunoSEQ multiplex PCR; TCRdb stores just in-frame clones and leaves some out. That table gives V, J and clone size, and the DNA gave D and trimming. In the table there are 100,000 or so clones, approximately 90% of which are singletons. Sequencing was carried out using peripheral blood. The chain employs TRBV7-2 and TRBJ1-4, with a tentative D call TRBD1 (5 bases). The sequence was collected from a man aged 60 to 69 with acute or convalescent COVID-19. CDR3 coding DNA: TGTGCCAGCAGCTACGACAGCTCAACTAATGAAAAACTGTTTTTT. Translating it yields CASSYDSSTNEKLFF. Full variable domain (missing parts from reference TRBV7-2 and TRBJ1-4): GAGVSQSPSNKVTEKGKDVELRCDPISGHTALYWYRQSLGQGLEFLIYFQGNSAPDKSGLPSDRFSAERTGGSVSTLTIQRTQQEDSAVYLCASSYDSSTNEKLFFGSGTQLSVL.